This TCR beta chain was recorded in a study of Graves' ophthalmopathy and Graves' hyperthyroidism. RNA transcripts were the template, and TCR beta CDR3 regions were amplified from them. Second-round multiplex PCR came after first-round RT-PCR with HTBI primers. TCRdb re-called the multiplex PCR reads through MiXCR, storing one row per CDR3 protein. This sample carries approximately 210,000 distinct CDR3 sequences, about 22% of them seen once, and the ten largest clones take approximately 39%. The study excluded patients with other autoimmune diseases, uncontrolled infections, pregnancy or lactation. This clonotype has a count of ten or more. The CDR3 runs 13 residues. The V gene lost 11 bases and the J gene lost 4 bases, with 14 bases spanning the gap.

V gene TRBV12-3 or TRBV12-4 combines with J gene TRBJ2-2; weak D call: TRBD1 (5 bases). The specimen sequenced was peripheral blood. This sequence originates from a woman aged 45-65 years with Graves' ophthalmopathy. The CDR3 here is CAATVSSTGELFF. DNA of the CDR3: TGTGCCGCGACAGTTTCCTCCACCGGGGAGCTGTTTTTT.